This passage covers 11 T cell receptor beta chains from one sample sequenced in a study of blood T cell repertoires in COVID-19. Assay: immunoSEQ multiplex PCR; the TCRdb copy retains only in-frame clones and omits some. Of 130,000 to 150,000 clones in the sample, 87% were seen once. Material: peripheral blood. These receptors all stem from a man aged 45-65 years who had recovered from COVID-19.

The chain carries TRBV29-1 and TRBJ2-7; 8 nucleotides match TRBD1. Germline loops: CDR1 SQVTM, CDR2 ANQGSEA. Trimming cost V 6 bases and J 3 bases; bases outside gene matches: 7. This CDR3 spans 13 amino acids. The CDR3, as DNA: TGCAGCGTGGCCGGGACAGGCCTCTACGAGCAGTACTTC. This codes for CSVAGTGLYEQYF.

This clone showed up just a few times. The chain is built from TRBV7-2 and TRBJ1-1, with D unresolved. Trimming shortened V by 6 bases and J by 1 base, and 12 bases separated the two germline ends. Germline lookup yields CDR1 SGHTA and CDR2 FQGNSA. The length of the CDR3 is 14 residues. The CDR3 DNA follows: TGTGCCAGCAGTCCCCCAGCGAGGAACACTGAAGCTTTCTTT. It specifies CASSPPARNTEAFF.

The chain couples TRBV3-1 (or the pseudogene TRBV3-2) to TRBJ2-7; TRBD1 agrees at 10 bases. The CDR3 contains 15 residues. J gave up 1 base and V 4 bases, and 4 bases lay outside the gene matches. The germline V gene encodes CDR1 LGHDT and CDR2 YNNKEL (reference sequence). The CDR3 spells CASSLRQGASYEQYF. The CDR3 coding sequence is TGTGCCAGCAGCCTAAGACAGGGGGCTTCCTACGAGCAGTACTTC.

The chain uses TRBV4-1 and TRBJ2-1; D may be TRBD2 (6 bases). Germline-derived CDR1 and CDR2 are MGHRA and YSYEKL. The CDR3 is 16 residues long. V was pared by 4 bases and J by 0 bases, with 13 bases between. The CDR3 here is CASSLFAGLSYNEQFF. The CDR3 DNA follows: TGCGCCAGCAGCCTCTTCGCGGGGCTCTCCTACAATGAGCAGTTCTTC.

The chain has TRBV6-2 or TRBV6-3 and TRBJ1-5, with TRBD1 as a possible D gene (5 bases). V was clipped by 5 bases and J by 7 bases, with 18 bases between them. The CDR3 runs 15 residues. Germline V gene data show CDR1 as MNHEY and CDR2 as SVGEGT. CDR3 region: CASSTSGGVRQPQHF. The CDR3 region has the DNA TGTGCCAGCAGTACAAGTGGGGGGGTAAGGCAGCCCCAGCATTTT.

The CDR3 nucleotides are TGTGCCAGCAGCGCTGGACAGGGTTCGCATGAAAAACTGTTTTTT. Translating gives CASSAGQGSHEKLFF. The chain recombines TRBV11-2 with TRBJ1-4; 8 nucleotides align to TRBD1. J lost 6 bases, V lost 5 bases, and 8 bases had no gene match. The CDR3 is made up of 15 amino acids. Germline assignment: CDR1 SGHAT and CDR2 FQNNGV.

Written as DNA, the CDR3 is TGTGCCACCAGCTCTATTTCGGGCAGGGATACTGAAGCTTTCTTT. This gives the protein CATSSISGRDTEAFF. V is TRBV15 and J is TRBJ1-1; possibly TRBD1 for D (5 bases). Germline V gene sequence: CDR1 LNHNV, CDR2 YYDKDF (reference sequence). Deletions cut 5 bases from V and 5 bases from J, with 18 bases between. The CDR3 sequence is 15 residues long.

V is TRBV6-6 and J is TRBJ2-5; TRBD1 matches 10 bases. The CDR3 spans 12 residues. V lost 7 bases to trimming and J lost 5 bases; unmatched junction nucleotides: 1. Germline CDR1 MNHNY, CDR2 SVGAGI (reference sequence). The CDR3 nucleotides are TGTGCCAGCATGACAGGGGGCGAGACCCAGTACTTC. Translated: CASMTGGETQYF.

This clone has a single count. This rearrangement joins TRBV7-2 to TRBJ2-7; 7 bases are shared with TRBD2. This CDR3 is 15 amino acids long. The germline gives CDR1 SGHTA, CDR2 FQGNSA. V shed 1 base and J 4 bases; nucleotides not matched to a gene: 7. CDR3 DNA: TGTGCCAGCAGCTTAGTCTCGACTAGCAGGTACGAGCAGTACTTC. Its protein product is CASSLVSTSRYEQYF.

The chain combines TRBV7-9 with TRBJ1-2, with 7 bases aligning to TRBD1. With V trimmed by 11 bases and J by 7 bases, 10 bases remained unmatched. The CDR3 length is 12 residues. The germline gives CDR1 SEHNR, CDR2 FQNEAQ (reference sequence). The CDR3 bases are TGTGCCGCCGCTGACAGGACAGGTGGCTACACCTTC. Protein product: CAAADRTGGYTF.

This sequence joins TRBV12-3 or TRBV12-4 and TRBJ1-1; TRBD1 might be the D (6 bases). The V end was cut by 5 bases, the J end by 5 bases, with 9 bases between. The CDR3 spans 12 residues. This CDR3 reads CASSPDRTEAFF. The CDR3 DNA follows: TGTGCCAGCAGTCCTGACAGGACTGAAGCTTTCTTT.